This paragraph reports one T cell receptor (beta chain). Participants spanned ages about 18 to 89 years and resided in fewer than 30 US areas. In the original processing: Researchers report that nucleated cell counts were estimated from reference gene primer amplification. Profiled with immunoSEQ multiplex PCR; TCRdb holds only in-frame clones, not every one. D and trimming were read from the DNA, whereas the V and J calls and clone size are those reported in that table. The table lists around 130,000 clones, roughly 80% of them singletons. This sample is part of a study of blood T cell repertoires in COVID-19. Study details: The United States, Italy and Spain provided the acute and convalescent COVID-19 samples.

This receptor was obtained from a man aged 30-40 years who had recovered from COVID-19. The sample consisted of PBMCs or T cells enriched from blood (not recorded which).

Here the CDR3 reads CATAGTNTYGYTF. The CDR3 DNA is TGTGCCACAGCCGGGACAAACACCTATGGCTACACCTTC. This rearrangement joins TRBV15 to TRBJ1-2; the D gene is possibly TRBD1 (6 bases). The CDR3 length is 13 residues. The V gene's germline CDR1 is LNHNV and CDR2 YYDKDF (reference sequence). Trimming removed 9 bases from V and 4 bases from J, with 15 bases in between.